These 11 T cell receptor beta chains came from one sample sequenced in a study of T cells in Graves' hyperthyroidism and ophthalmopathy. Amplified TCR beta CDR3 regions derived from RNA transcripts. HTBI primers drove first-round RT-PCR of the TCR CDR3. TCRdb itself ran the multiplex PCR reads through MiXCR, one entry per CDR3 protein. In the table there are 700,000 to 850,000 distinct CDR3 sequences, just over 35% of which are singletons. Sequenced: blood. The receptors stem from a woman between 35 and 50 years old with Graves' hyperthyroidism.

This clonotype was observed many times. The chain couples TRBV2 to TRBJ2-7; D may be TRBD1 or TRBD2 (6 bases each). CDR1 is SNHLY and CDR2 is FYNNEI in the germline V gene. This CDR3 has 13 residues. V was clipped by 8 bases and J by 6 bases, with 17 bases between them. The CDR3 region is CASGPLEGGEQYF. CDR3 sequence (DNA): TGTGCCAGCGGCCCCCTTGAGGGGGGCGAGCAGTACTTC.

This chain links TRBV20-1 with TRBJ2-7; a possible D gene is TRBD1 (5 bases). This CDR3 has 13 residues. Germline CDR1 is DFQATT and CDR2 is SNEGSKA (reference sequence). V lost 5 bases and J lost 6, with 17 bases in between. CDR3 nucleotide sequence: TGCAGTGCTGTTGAAGGGGTTCTCTTCGAGCAGTACTTC. This translates into CSAVEGVLFEQYF.

The chain is built from TRBV7-2 and TRBJ1-3; D is possibly TRBD1 (6 bases). CDR3 size: 13 residues. Trimming pared 6 bases from V and 7 bases from J, leaving 13 bases between. Germline CDR1 reads SGHTA; CDR2 reads FQGNSA. The CDR3 sequence is CASRASGANTIYF. The CDR3 region has the DNA TGTGCCAGCAGAGCCTCGGGGGCGAACACCATATATTTT.

V usage is TRBV6-5 and J usage is TRBJ1-1, with D tentatively TRBD1 (5 bases). Germline assignment: CDR1 MNHEY and CDR2 SVGAGI. V was shortened by 4 bases and J by 13 bases, with 19 bases between the two germline ends. The CDR3 sequence is 13 residues long. The CDR3 DNA reads TGTGCCAGCAGTTGGGCCCCAGGGCGGAAGCTTTTCTTT. Translating it yields CASSWAPGRKLFF.

V gene TRBV7-3 combines with J gene TRBJ1-1; the D gene is possibly TRBD1 (6 bases). Per germline, CDR1 SGHTA and CDR2 FQGTGA. The CDR3 is made up of 14 amino acids. V was clipped by 3 bases and J by 4 bases, with 12 bases between them. The CDR3 DNA sequence: TGTGCCAGCAGCTTGCAGGGGATAGGCACTGAAGCTTTCTTT. Amino acids: CASSLQGIGTEAFF.

The J gene is TRBJ2-5, the V gene TRBV12-3 or TRBV12-4, with D perhaps matching TRBD2 (6 bases). V was pared by 10 bases and J by 3 bases, with 21 bases between. The CDR3 contains 15 residues. CDR3 sequence reads: CAILRWGDSKETQYF. Written as DNA, the CDR3 is TGTGCCATCCTCCGGTGGGGGGACTCGAAAGAGACCCAGTACTTC.

In this sample, this clonotype turned up many times. The V and J genes are TRBV20-1 and TRBJ2-7, with 8 bases identical to TRBD1. There are 15 residues in the CDR3. Germline V gene sequence: CDR1 DFQATT, CDR2 SNEGSKA (reference sequence). V shed 1 base, J shed 3 bases, and the junction held 8 bases outside the gene matches. CDR3 sequence reads: CSARALQGADYEQYF. The CDR3 region has the DNA TGCAGTGCTAGAGCCCTTCAGGGGGCGGACTACGAGCAGTACTTC.

The CDR3 sequence: CASSKTAASSYEQYF. CDR3 DNA sequence: TGTGCCAGCAGTAAAACTGCCGCAAGCTCCTACGAGCAGTACTTC. The chain couples TRBV6-1 to TRBJ2-7; D ambiguous. The germline gives CDR1 MNHNS, CDR2 SASEGT. Trimming pared 5 bases from V and 0 bases from J, leaving 14 bases between. The CDR3 has 15 amino acids.

This rearrangement joins TRBV6-5 to TRBJ2-7; 8 bases are shared with TRBD2. The CDR3 is made up of 16 amino acids. CDR1 is MNHEY and CDR2 is SVGAGI in the germline V gene. The V gene end was trimmed by 6 bases and the J gene end by 4 bases; junction bases not matched to a gene: 14. CDR3 in amino acids: CASSLDGSGGSYEQYF. The CDR3 bases are TGTGCCAGCAGCCTGGACGGTTCGGGGGGGTCATACGAGCAGTACTTC.

This clonotype has just one count. The V and J genes are TRBV4-3 and TRBJ2-5; a possible D gene is TRBD2 (7 bases). The V and J ends lost 0 bases and 5 bases respectively, with 16 bases between them. CDR1 is LGHNA, CDR2 YSLEER, per germline. This CDR3 has 16 residues. In DNA, the CDR3 is TGCGCCAGCAGCCAAGATCTAGGGGGGGAGTCGGAGACCCAGTACTTC. This sequence encodes CASSQDLGGESETQYF.

This rearrangement joins TRBV5-4 to TRBJ2-2; 7 bases agree with TRBD2. Germline trimming cut 9 bases from V and 4 bases from J; bases unmatched to any gene: 6. CDR1 and CDR2 (germline): SGHNT, YYREEE (reference sequence). The CDR3 is 13 residues long. The CDR3 region has the DNA TGTGCCACCGGGGGGTCCGCCACCGGGGAGCTGTTTTTT. This encodes CATGGSATGELFF.